These T cell receptor beta chains were read from a single sample in a study of human CD8 memory T cell subsets. TCRdb reprocessed the 5' RACE reads and reports one entry per CDR3 protein, with no DNA. This sample's table has about 17,000 distinct CDR3 sequences. Sequences were obtained from CD8+ stem-like memory T cells (TSCM and TCM) sorted from PBMCs. The source of these receptors is a human donor in good health. CDR3s include the opening cysteine and the closing phenylalanine or tryptophan. The order of the fields is CDR3 protein, V gene, clone size, CDR3 length, J gene. Clone size, where shown, is once, few, many, or a class for clones that have expanded.

CASSEGQGINTEAFF,TRBV2,NA,15,TRBJ1-1
CASSIGPSTGSNQPQHF,TRBV19,NA,17,TRBJ1-5
CASSPMDSLGVGELFF,TRBV27,NA,16,TRBJ2-2
CASSLVWGQGADEQYF,TRBV7-2,medium-sized,16,TRBJ2-7
CASSDNSNQPQHF,TRBV7-9,NA,13,TRBJ1-5
CASSQGRDRIAKNIQYF,TRBV4-3,NA,17,TRBJ2-4
CASKPGLAGDRELFF,TRBV6-2/TRBV6-3,NA,15,TRBJ2-2
CATMLGGELFF,TRBV24-1,NA,11,TRBJ2-2
CASSYFSTGSGNTIYF,TRBV6-2/TRBV6-3,NA,16,TRBJ1-3
CASSGASGSSYEQFF,TRBV2,NA,15,TRBJ2-1
CASSLEISGAYNEQFF,TRBV7-8,NA,16,TRBJ2-1
CASSVLAGGPSDEQYF,TRBV9,NA,16,TRBJ2-7
CATRTSGGLFNEQFF,TRBV15,NA,15,TRBJ2-1
CASSLTTSGAPSSYEQYF,TRBV7-6,NA,18,TRBJ2-7
CATSLIESYNEQFF,TRBV15,NA,14,TRBJ2-1
CATSGSKGYNEQFF,TRBV24-1,medium-sized,14,TRBJ2-1
CASSLGDRSYEQYF,TRBV6-5,NA,14,TRBJ2-7
CASSQGTSEGQAKNIQYF,TRBV4-3,NA,18,TRBJ2-4
CSVRTEGYEQYF,TRBV29-1,NA,12,TRBJ2-7
CASSLTGSTEAFF,TRBV7-9,NA,13,TRBJ1-1
CASSGKIAYEQYF,TRBV5-1,NA,13,TRBJ2-7
CASSFGDIPNEQFF,TRBV18,NA,14,TRBJ2-1
CASSLGAGFYGYTF,TRBV5-8,medium-sized,14,TRBJ1-2
CASDTRRTSGSPGYNEQFF,TRBV7-9,medium-sized,19,TRBJ2-1
CASSPYKDYNEQFF,TRBV28,NA,14,TRBJ2-1
CASSSRGRSEQYF,TRBV28,NA,13,TRBJ2-7
CASSPRGNYEQYF,TRBV7-9,NA,13,TRBJ2-7
CSVLGLSQGTSTDTQYF,TRBV29-1,NA,17,TRBJ2-3
CASSPPQGRGNEKLFF,TRBV7-8,NA,16,TRBJ1-4
CASSSISPGATGNTIYF,TRBV27,NA,17,TRBJ1-3
CASSSILEAADTQYF,TRBV7-9,NA,15,TRBJ2-3
CASSGWQGPNTEAFF,TRBV2,NA,15,TRBJ1-1
CASSVAWQGFDGYTF,TRBV9,NA,15,TRBJ1-2
CASSLSRSYNGYTF,TRBV7-9,NA,14,TRBJ1-2
CASSPIGYSTEAFF,TRBV5-6,NA,14,TRBJ1-1
CAWSSGAYNEQFF,TRBV30,NA,13,TRBJ2-1
CASSPGTFRNQPQHF,TRBV7-8,NA,15,TRBJ1-5
CSVEATGGGTGELFF,TRBV29-1,medium-sized,15,TRBJ2-2
CASSSPLGRIHYSNQPQHF,TRBV28,NA,19,TRBJ1-5
CASSILTSGPNEQFF,TRBV19,NA,15,TRBJ2-1
CASSFLAGGGTDTQYF,TRBV5-1,NA,16,TRBJ2-3
CASSQQVLYGYTF,TRBV4-1,NA,13,TRBJ1-2